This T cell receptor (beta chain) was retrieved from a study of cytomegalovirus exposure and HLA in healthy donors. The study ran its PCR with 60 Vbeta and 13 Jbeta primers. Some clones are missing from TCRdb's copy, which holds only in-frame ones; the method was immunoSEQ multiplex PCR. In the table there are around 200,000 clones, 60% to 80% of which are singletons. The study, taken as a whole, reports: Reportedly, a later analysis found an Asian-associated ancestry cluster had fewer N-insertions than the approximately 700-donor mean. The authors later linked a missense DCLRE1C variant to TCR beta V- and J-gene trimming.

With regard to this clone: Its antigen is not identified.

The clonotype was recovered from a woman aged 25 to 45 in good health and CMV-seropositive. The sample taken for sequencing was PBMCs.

The CDR3: CASRAGDTSNQPQHF. The CDR3 nucleotides are TGCGCCAGCAGGGCAGGGGATACCAGCAATCAGCCCCAGCATTTT. The chain joins TRBV5-1 to TRBJ1-5; possibly TRBD1 for D (6 bases). Germline-derived CDR1 and CDR2 are SGHRS and YFSETQ. V was trimmed by 5 bases and J by 1 base, leaving 13 bases between them. The CDR3 covers 15 residues.